The rows below give T cell receptor beta chains drawn from one sample of a study of blood T cell repertoires in COVID-19. Repertoires were generated with immunoSEQ multiplex PCR, while TCRdb's copy carries only in-frame clones and drops some. The sample holds roughly 180,000 clones; approximately 88% are singletons and the top ten take about 7%. The sequenced sample was peripheral blood. These receptors were obtained from a woman in her thirties or forties with COVID-19, enrolled during active disease. The CDR3 runs from the conserved cysteine through the conserved F or W. The order of the fields is D gene, V gene, J gene, CDR3 length, clone size, CDR3 DNA, CDR3 protein. A D gene is named only where the DNA matches it firmly. Rows may omit the clone size; those that give it use once, few, many or a size class.

d_call: TRBD2; v_call: TRBV11-2; j_call: TRBJ2-1; cdr3_length: 14; clone_size: -; cdr3_nt: TGTGCCAGCAGACCTAGCGGGTCCACAAATGAGCAGTTCTTC; cdr3_aa: CASRPSGSTNEQFF
d_call: -; v_call: TRBV27; j_call: TRBJ2-1; cdr3_length: 14; clone_size: once; cdr3_nt: TGTGCCAGCAGTTTAGGATGGCAGACAAATGAGCAGTTCTTC; cdr3_aa: CASSLGWQTNEQFF
d_call: -; v_call: TRBV11-2; j_call: TRBJ1-2; cdr3_length: 15; clone_size: -; cdr3_nt: TGTGCCAGCAGCTTACGGGACAATCGCGGCTATGGCTACACCTTC; cdr3_aa: CASSLRDNRGYGYTF
d_call: TRBD2; v_call: TRBV28; j_call: TRBJ2-3; cdr3_length: 15; clone_size: -; cdr3_nt: TGTGCCAGCACCGTTAGCGGGAGCGGCACAGATACGCAGTATTTT; cdr3_aa: CASTVSGSGTDTQYF
d_call: -; v_call: TRBV28; j_call: TRBJ1-5; cdr3_length: 15; clone_size: -; cdr3_nt: TGTGCCAGCAGTTTTTTAAAGCAGGGTGGTCAGCCCCAGCATTTT; cdr3_aa: CASSFLKQGGQPQHF
d_call: TRBD1; v_call: TRBV11-3; j_call: TRBJ2-7; cdr3_length: 15; clone_size: -; cdr3_nt: TGTGCCAGCAGCCCGGGGACAGCGAACACCTACGAGCAGTACTTC; cdr3_aa: CASSPGTANTYEQYF
d_call: -; v_call: TRBV28; j_call: TRBJ2-2; cdr3_length: 15; clone_size: -; cdr3_nt: TGTGCCATCACAGGGTCGGGGCAGAACACCGGGGAGCTGTTTTTT; cdr3_aa: CAITGSGQNTGELFF
d_call: -; v_call: TRBV11-2; j_call: TRBJ1-6; cdr3_length: 15; clone_size: -; cdr3_nt: TGTGCCAGCAGCTCCAACGGGGGGGGTAGGTCACCCCTCCACTTT; cdr3_aa: CASSSNGGGRSPLHF
d_call: -; v_call: TRBV5-1; j_call: TRBJ1-1; cdr3_length: 12; clone_size: few; cdr3_nt: TGCGCCAGCAGCTCCCAGGCGACTGAAGCTTTCTTT; cdr3_aa: CASSSQATEAFF
d_call: -; v_call: TRBV5-4; j_call: TRBJ2-7; cdr3_length: 14; clone_size: -; cdr3_nt: TGTGCCAGCAGCGCCGGACAGCGAACCTACGAGCAGTACTTC; cdr3_aa: CASSAGQRTYEQYF
d_call: TRBD1; v_call: TRBV11-2; j_call: TRBJ2-1; cdr3_length: 15; clone_size: -; cdr3_nt: TGTGCCAGCAGCTTTACCCAGGGGGCGAAGAATGAGCAGTTCTTC; cdr3_aa: CASSFTQGAKNEQFF
d_call: -; v_call: TRBV5-8; j_call: TRBJ1-4; cdr3_length: 15; clone_size: -; cdr3_nt: TGTGCCAGCAGCCCCGGACAGAACACTAATGAAAAACTGTTTTTT; cdr3_aa: CASSPGQNTNEKLFF
d_call: -; v_call: TRBV2; j_call: TRBJ1-4; cdr3_length: 13; clone_size: -; cdr3_nt: TGTGCCAGCAGCAGGGCAACTAATGAAAAACTGTTTTTT; cdr3_aa: CASSRATNEKLFF
d_call: -; v_call: TRBV6-5; j_call: TRBJ1-1; cdr3_length: 12; clone_size: -; cdr3_nt: TGTGCCAGCAGCCTACCTAACACTGAAGCTTTCTTT; cdr3_aa: CASSLPNTEAFF
d_call: -; v_call: TRBV4-1; j_call: TRBJ2-2; cdr3_length: 13; clone_size: once; cdr3_nt: TGCGCCAGCAGCCCGGTCGGGATCGGGGAGCTGTTTTTT; cdr3_aa: CASSPVGIGELFF
d_call: TRBD2; v_call: TRBV3-1/TRBV3-2; j_call: TRBJ2-5; cdr3_length: 16; clone_size: -; cdr3_nt: TGTGCCAGCAGCCAAGATAGTGGGAGGGCCAGGAAGACCCAGTACTTC; cdr3_aa: CASSQDSGRARKTQYF
d_call: TRBD1; v_call: TRBV9; j_call: TRBJ2-2; cdr3_length: 15; clone_size: -; cdr3_nt: TGTGCCAGCAGCCGAGGACAGGGGAGGACCGGGGAGCTGTTTTTT; cdr3_aa: CASSRGQGRTGELFF
d_call: -; v_call: TRBV27; j_call: TRBJ1-2; cdr3_length: 14; clone_size: -; cdr3_nt: TGTGCCAGCAGTTTAACCTGGCCACCCAGGAGCTACACCTTC; cdr3_aa: CASSLTWPPRSYTF
d_call: TRBD1; v_call: TRBV5-6; j_call: TRBJ1-5; cdr3_length: 15; clone_size: -; cdr3_nt: TGTGCCAGCAGCCGTATTGACAGGGTTAGTCAGCCCCAGCATTTT; cdr3_aa: CASSRIDRVSQPQHF
d_call: -; v_call: TRBV21-1; j_call: TRBJ2-2; cdr3_length: 16; clone_size: -; cdr3_nt: TGTGCCAGCAGCAAATGGGGGGGAGCTAACACCGGGGAGCTGTTTTTT; cdr3_aa: CASSKWGGANTGELFF
d_call: TRBD2; v_call: TRBV3-1/TRBV3-2; j_call: TRBJ2-7; cdr3_length: 17; clone_size: -; cdr3_nt: TGTGCCAGCAGCGCGCGTTTCCCGGGACTAGCGGACTACGAGCAGTACTTC; cdr3_aa: CASSARFPGLADYEQYF
d_call: -; v_call: TRBV28; j_call: TRBJ1-2; cdr3_length: 15; clone_size: -; cdr3_nt: TGTGCCAGCCGTGCCCGGGGGGGGGTTCGGTATGGCTACACCTTC; cdr3_aa: CASRARGGVRYGYTF
d_call: -; v_call: TRBV28; j_call: TRBJ2-7; cdr3_length: 14; clone_size: -; cdr3_nt: TGTGCCAGCCGTCCCGGGGGTAGCGTCGGCGAGCAGTACTTC; cdr3_aa: CASRPGGSVGEQYF
d_call: TRBD2; v_call: TRBV5-8; j_call: TRBJ2-3; cdr3_length: 16; clone_size: -; cdr3_nt: TGTGCCAGCAGCTTTTTAGCGGGAGTGGGAACAGATACGCAGTATTTT; cdr3_aa: CASSFLAGVGTDTQYF
d_call: -; v_call: TRBV7-9; j_call: TRBJ2-7; cdr3_length: 14; clone_size: once; cdr3_nt: TGTGCCAGCAGCTTGGGGCAGGGTGGGTACGAGCAGTACTTC; cdr3_aa: CASSLGQGGYEQYF
d_call: -; v_call: TRBV15; j_call: TRBJ2-2; cdr3_length: 15; clone_size: -; cdr3_nt: TGTGCCACCAGCAGGGCACGGGTGAACACCGGGGAGCTGTTTTTT; cdr3_aa: CATSRARVNTGELFF
d_call: -; v_call: TRBV21-1; j_call: TRBJ2-7; cdr3_length: 14; clone_size: -; cdr3_nt: TGTGCCAGCAGAGGACAGGTCCTCTCCTACGAGCAGTACTTC; cdr3_aa: CASRGQVLSYEQYF
d_call: TRBD2; v_call: TRBV28; j_call: TRBJ2-2; cdr3_length: 14; clone_size: -; cdr3_nt: TGTGCCCGAAGTCGCGGGAGGGCCTCCGGGGAGCTGTTTTTT; cdr3_aa: CARSRGRASGELFF
d_call: TRBD2; v_call: TRBV5-4; j_call: TRBJ2-3; cdr3_length: 16; clone_size: -; cdr3_nt: TGTGCCAGCAGCCTTTGGACTAGCGGGAGGAGAGATACGCAGTATTTT; cdr3_aa: CASSLWTSGRRDTQYF
d_call: -; v_call: TRBV15; j_call: TRBJ1-1; cdr3_length: 13; clone_size: -; cdr3_nt: TGTGCCACCTCCAGGAAAGGGAACACTGAAGCTTTCTTT; cdr3_aa: CATSRKGNTEAFF
d_call: -; v_call: TRBV19; j_call: TRBJ1-1; cdr3_length: 14; clone_size: -; cdr3_nt: TGTGCCAGTAGTACCCTTCAAGCGAGGGAGGAAGCTTTCTTT; cdr3_aa: CASSTLQAREEAFF
d_call: TRBD2; v_call: TRBV6-6; j_call: TRBJ2-3; cdr3_length: 14; clone_size: -; cdr3_nt: TGTGCCAGCAGGCGGCGGGAGGCGAGCGATACGCAGTATTTT; cdr3_aa: CASRRREASDTQYF